This T cell receptor beta chain was captured by sequencing in a study of cytomegalovirus exposure and HLA in healthy donors. At the level of the study: A previous analysis identified 95 million to 130 million unique TCR beta sequences derived from 180 million or so T cells.

Germline-derived CDR1 and CDR2 are LNHDA and SQIVND (reference sequence). Trimming removed 4 bases from V and 0 bases from J, with 13 bases in between. CDR3 length equals 16 residues. Primers for the PCR totalled 60 Vbeta and 13 Jbeta. Assay: immunoSEQ multiplex PCR; the TCRdb copy retains only in-frame clones and omits some. Of 150,000 or so clones listed, 82% are singletons. Comment on this clone: The antigen is not known.

Study conclusions and caveats: Later work associated over 15,000 TCR beta sequences with HLA alleles at 0.05 false discovery rate.

This receptor was identified in a woman between 50 and 59 years old in good health and CMV-seropositive. The genes are TRBV19 and TRBJ1-5, with unresolved D. Sample: PBMCs. Here the CDR3 reads CASSKEISYSNQPQHF. CDR3 DNA: TGTGCCAGTAGTAAGGAGATATCTTATAGCAATCAGCCCCAGCATTTT.